The clone carrying this TCR beta chain was seen repeatedly, ten times or more. Molecular barcoded adaptors covering alpha/delta and beta/gamma chains were used on approximately 400 ng RNA. Using its own MiXCR run on the reads, TCRdb lists one record per CDR3 protein. Here the sample spans approximately 20,000 distinct CDR3 sequences, over 20% being singletons. This entry is derived from a study of read filtering for tumor transcriptome and immune sequencing. As for the study in general: The cohort had roughly 16 men and roughly 13 women aged about 45 to 80, mean about 72 years. About 8 patients were R-ISS I, 16 were R-ISS II, 7 were R-ISS III. Per sample, TCR-region reads ranged about 4 to 11 million by IR-seq, 85 to 1273 by RNA-seq.

The origin of this receptor is a donor aged 40 or older with multiple myeloma. Sequencing was done on a sample of a population of CD138-negative cells sorted from bone marrow.

The CDR3 loop is CASSQGGTESYEQYF. The CDR3 DNA follows: TGCGCCAGCAGCCAAGGGGGGACAGAGTCCTACGAGCAGTACTTC. The rearrangement links TRBV4-1 to TRBJ2-7; 7 bases are a match to TRBD1. V lost 1 base, J lost 1 base, and 4 bases stayed unmatched. The CDR3 covers 15 residues. Per germline, CDR1 MGHRA and CDR2 YSYEKL.